This T cell receptor (beta chain) was found in a study of blood T cells in healthy people across ages. Then a second PCR, running about 7 to 11 cycles, was carried out with a sample-barcoded 5' primer and a J-beta primer mix. A tag from a template-switch adaptor with 12 random nucleotides marked each cDNA molecule. A single record per CDR3 protein comes from TCRdb applying MiXCR to the 5' RACE reads. The table lists 800,000 to 900,000 distinct CDR3 sequences, about 59% of them singletons. The CDR3 length is 12 residues. Germline assignment: CDR1 DFQATT and CDR2 SNEGSKA (reference sequence). V was pared by 3 bases and J by 3 bases, with 9 bases between.

The V call is TRBV20-1, the J call TRBJ2-7, with D perhaps matching TRBD1 (5 bases). Material: blood. The source is a man in his thirties or forties in good health. The CDR3 DNA is TGCAGTGCTAGTCAGGGCCTCTACGAGCAGTACTTC. It is translated as CSASQGLYEQYF.